The 21 T cell receptor beta chains below all came from one sample that was sequenced in a study of memory CD4+ T cells and cytomegalovirus serostatus. TCRdb's table, derived via immunoSEQ multiplex PCR, lists solely in-frame clones and lacks some. Found here are about 46,000 clones, roughly 80% of them singletons; the top ten hold under 0.7%. Single viable CD3+CD4+CD8-CD45RO+ cells were sorted as the memory CD4+ T cells. The sequenced sample was memory CD4+ T cells from blood. The receptor set was obtained from an adult in good health and CMV-seronegative.

This chain's CDR3 is CASSASQGTYGYTF. CDR3 in DNA: TGTGCCAGCAGTGCCTCGCAGGGGACCTATGGCTACACCTTC. The chain is built from TRBV6-1 and TRBJ1-2; perhaps TRBD1 as D (6 bases). V was trimmed by 4 bases and J by 4 bases, leaving 13 bases between them. Germline CDR1 is MNHNS and CDR2 is SASEGT. The CDR3 extends over 14 amino acids.

The rearrangement uses TRBV5-6 and TRBJ1-5; D remains ambiguous. Germline-derived CDR1 and CDR2 are SGHDT and YYEEEE. Trimming left V 5 bases short and J 0 bases short, with 12 bases between. This CDR3 is 15 amino acids long. Here the CDR3 reads CASRSRRISNQPQHF. The CDR3 DNA follows: TGTGCCAGCAGGTCAAGGCGGATTAGCAATCAGCCCCAGCATTTT.

This clone occurred once. This chain joins TRBV4-1 and TRBJ2-2; 13 bases align to TRBD2. The germline V gene encodes CDR1 MGHRA and CDR2 YSYEKL. The CDR3 totals 20 residues. With V trimmed by 3 bases and J by 1 base, 11 bases remained unmatched. Written as DNA, the CDR3 is TGCGCCAGCAGCCAGGGTTTACTAGCGGGGGGGCCTAAGAACACCGGGGAGCTGTTTTTT. It yields the protein CASSQGLLAGGPKNTGELFF.

Of note for this clone: Germline is not matched at one junction end, which may reflect a read error. The J gene is TRBJ2-3, the V gene TRBV5-1, with TRBD2 identical over 11 bases. This CDR3 region has 12 residues. Per germline, CDR1 SGHRS and CDR2 YFSETQ. CDR3 protein: CASSHTSGGLHF. DNA for the CDR3: TGCGCCAGCAGTCACACTAGCGGGGGCCTGCATTTT. The whole variable domain, filled in from reference TRBV5-1 and TRBJ2-3, reads KAGVTQTPRYLIKTRGQQVTLSCSPISGHRSVSWYQQTPGQGLQFLFEYFSETQRNKGNFPGRFSGRQFSNSRSEMNVSTLELGDSALYLCASSHTSGGLHFGPGTRLTVL.

The chain has TRBV19 and TRBJ2-7; D not resolved. The V end lost 8 bases, the J end lost 0 bases, and 11 bases lay between the germline ends. Germline assignment: CDR1 LNHDA and CDR2 SQIVND (reference sequence). The CDR3 has 13 amino acids. For the CDR3, the DNA is TGTGCCAGTTGTGGGGTAAGCTCCTACGAGCAGTACTTC. It specifies CASCGVSSYEQYF.

The chain recombines TRBV5-8 with TRBJ1-5; D might be TRBD1 (5 bases). Trimming removed 4 bases from V and 5 bases from J, with 16 bases in between. The CDR3 covers 15 residues. Looked up from germline, CDR1 is SGHTS and CDR2 is YDEGEE. CDR3 loop: CASSMGQALYQPQHF. CDR3 bases: TGTGCCAGCAGCATGGGGCAGGCGCTGTATCAGCCCCAGCATTTT.

The chain couples TRBV9 to TRBJ1-3, with D uncertain. The V gene's germline CDR1 is SGDLS and CDR2 YYNGEE. The CDR3 consists of 14 residues. Deletions cut 2 bases from V and 4 bases from J, with 10 bases between. CDR3 loop: CASSVDFPGNTIYF. The CDR3 DNA sequence: TGTGCCAGCAGCGTCGACTTTCCAGGAAACACCATATATTTT.

A few counts support this clone. J is TRBJ2-2 and V is TRBV4-1; no firm D call. Germline V gene lookup returns CDR1 MGHRA and CDR2 YSYEKL. The V and J ends lost 7 bases and 4 bases respectively, with 16 bases between them. This CDR3 has 15 residues. In DNA, the CDR3 is TGCGCCAGCACCCCGTCTGGCCACGGCACCGGGGAGCTGTTTTTT. Translated, it gives CASTPSGHGTGELFF.

The V gene is TRBV5-1, the J gene TRBJ1-3; unclear D gene. The CDR3 length is 16 residues. V was clipped by 3 bases and J by 2 bases, with 15 bases between them. The V gene's germline CDR1 is SGHRS and CDR2 YFSETQ. In DNA, the CDR3 is TGCGCCAGCAGCTCCGGGTCTCAAACTCCTGGAAACACCATATATTTT. Translating gives CASSSGSQTPGNTIYF. Looking up the rest from reference TRBV5-1 and TRBJ1-3 gives the full variable domain: KAGVTQTPRYLIKTRGQQVTLSCSPISGHRSVSWYQQTPGQGLQFLFEYFSETQRNKGNFPGRFSGRQFSNSRSEMNVSTLELGDSALYLCASSSGSQTPGNTIYFGEGSWLTVV.

This clone was seen only a few times. The chain employs TRBV5-1 and TRBJ1-1, with D maybe TRBD1 (6 bases). V lost 6 bases to trimming and J lost 0 bases, with 18 bases between them. The germline gives CDR1 SGHRS, CDR2 YFSETQ. The CDR3 is 16 residues long. Here the CDR3 reads CASTPGGAGMNTEAFF. CDR3 in DNA: TGCGCCAGCACCCCCGGGGGGGCCGGCATGAACACTGAAGCTTTCTTT.

The genes are TRBV7-2 and TRBJ2-7, with a tentative D call TRBD2 (7 bases). Trimming removed 4 bases from V and 7 bases from J, with 23 bases in between. CDR3 length: 16 amino acids. From germline, CDR1 is SGHTA and CDR2 FQGNSA. The CDR3 sequence: CASSSVGWRGRQEQYF. The CDR3 DNA reads TGTGCCAGCAGCTCCGTCGGATGGCGGGGGCGCCAAGAGCAGTACTTC.

This chain joins TRBV5-6 and TRBJ1-1; D call uncertain. Germline V gene sequence: CDR1 SGHDT, CDR2 YYEEEE. V lost 1 base and J lost 9, with 16 bases in between. This CDR3 has 14 residues. CDR3 sequence reads: CASSLLVREYKAFF. DNA of the CDR3: TGTGCCAGCAGCTTGCTCGTCCGGGAGTATAAAGCTTTCTTT.

The table lists this clone with a count of one. The chain has TRBV7-8 and TRBJ1-2, with 8 nucleotides matching TRBD1. The CDR3 spans 15 residues. The germline V gene encodes CDR1 SGHVS and CDR2 FQNEAQ. With 1 base clipped from V and 7 bases from J, the junction kept 8 bases outside the gene matches. The CDR3 is CASSLEDRVVGGYTF. CDR3 coding DNA: TGTGCCAGCAGCTTAGAGGACAGGGTAGTGGGTGGCTACACCTTC.

This sequence joins TRBV6-5 and TRBJ1-1; perhaps TRBD1 as D (5 bases). V was cut by 0 bases and J by 3 bases, with 11 bases left in between. The CDR3 is 15 residues long. Germline V gene data show CDR1 as MNHEY and CDR2 as SVGAGI. CDR3 DNA: TGTGCCAGCAGTTACTCTATGACGGGACACACTGAAGCTTTCTTT. Translated, it gives CASSYSMTGHTEAFF.

This sequence joins TRBV19 and TRBJ2-1, with 7 nucleotides matching TRBD1. This CDR3 contains 14 residues. Unmatched junction bases numbered 6, after V lost 4 bases and J lost 6 bases. The V gene's germline CDR1 is LNHDA and CDR2 SQIVND (reference sequence). CDR3 coding DNA: TGTGCCAGTAGTACCGGGACAGCCTCCAATGAGCAGTTCTTC. Translation: CASSTGTASNEQFF.

The rearrangement links TRBV19 to TRBJ2-7; no clear D gene. Germline V gene sequence: CDR1 LNHDA, CDR2 SQIVND (reference sequence). There are 13 residues in the CDR3. The V end was cut by 5 bases, the J end by 2 bases, with 10 bases between. Written as DNA, the CDR3 is TGTGCCAGTAGTGTCAGAACCACCTACGAGCAGTACTTC. It specifies CASSVRTTYEQYF.

The DNA for the CDR3 is TGTGCCAGCAGCTTAGGACAGAACTATGGCTACACCTTC. Its protein is CASSLGQNYGYTF. V and J are TRBV11-2 and TRBJ1-2, with TRBD1 as a possible D gene (5 bases). Germline lookup yields CDR1 SGHAT and CDR2 FQNNGV. V was cut by 1 base and J by 2 bases, with 5 bases left in between. The CDR3 totals 13 residues.

This clone was picked up a small number of times. This chain links TRBV4-1 with TRBJ1-1; TRBD1 is a possible D gene (6 bases). Germline-derived CDR1 and CDR2 are MGHRA and YSYEKL. Trimming stripped 2 bases from V and 4 bases from J, with 17 bases between. The CDR3 sequence is 16 residues long. The CDR3 loop is CASSQTQQGFSTEAFF. The CDR3 region has the DNA TGCGCCAGCAGCCAAACTCAACAGGGATTCAGCACTGAAGCTTTCTTT.

The chain carries TRBV5-5 and TRBJ2-7; TRBD1 matches 7 bases. V lost 4 bases, J lost 1 base, and 5 bases stayed unmatched. Germline loops: CDR1 SGHKS, CDR2 YYEKEE (reference sequence). CDR3 length: 14 residues. DNA of the CDR3: TGTGCCAGCAGCCGTCAGACAGGGTCCTACGAGCAGTACTTC. Protein sequence: CASSRQTGSYEQYF.

V gene TRBV5-1 combines with J gene TRBJ1-1; tentatively, D is TRBD1 (5 bases). Trimming took off 7 bases at V and 4 bases at J, with 17 bases between the two ends. Germline V gene data show CDR1 as SGHRS and CDR2 as YFSETQ. The length of the CDR3 is 14 residues. Here the CDR3 reads CASAGTGGVTEAFF. The CDR3 DNA reads TGCGCCAGCGCGGGGACGGGGGGAGTCACTGAAGCTTTCTTT.

The chain combines TRBV6-5 with TRBJ2-5; maybe TRBD1 (5 bases). This CDR3 is 14 amino acids long. The germline V and J ends were trimmed by 7 bases and 1 base, with 13 bases remaining between them. CDR1 is MNHEY and CDR2 is SVGAGI in the germline V gene. This CDR3 reads CASKQALTQETQYF. CDR3 DNA: TGTGCCAGCAAACAGGCCTTAACCCAAGAGACCCAGTACTTC.